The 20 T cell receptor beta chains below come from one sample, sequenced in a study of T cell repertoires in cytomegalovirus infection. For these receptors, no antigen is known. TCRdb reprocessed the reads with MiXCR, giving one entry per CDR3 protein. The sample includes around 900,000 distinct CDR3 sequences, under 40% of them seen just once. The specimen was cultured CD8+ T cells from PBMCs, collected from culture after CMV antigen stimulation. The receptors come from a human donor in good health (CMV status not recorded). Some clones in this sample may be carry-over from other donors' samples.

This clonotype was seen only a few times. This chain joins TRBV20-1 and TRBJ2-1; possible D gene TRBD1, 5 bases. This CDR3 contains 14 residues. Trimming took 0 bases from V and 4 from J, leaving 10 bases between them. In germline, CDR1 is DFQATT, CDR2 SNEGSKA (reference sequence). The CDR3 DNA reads TGCAGTGCTAGAGACAGGGCTGTGTACAATGAGCAGTTCTTC. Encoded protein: CSARDRAVYNEQFF.

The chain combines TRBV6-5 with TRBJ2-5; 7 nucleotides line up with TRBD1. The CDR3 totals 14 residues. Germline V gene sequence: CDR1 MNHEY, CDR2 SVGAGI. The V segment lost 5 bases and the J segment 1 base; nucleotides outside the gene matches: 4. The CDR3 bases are TGTGCCAGCAGTGCTGGGACAGTCCAAGAGACCCAGTACTTC. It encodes CASSAGTVQETQYF.

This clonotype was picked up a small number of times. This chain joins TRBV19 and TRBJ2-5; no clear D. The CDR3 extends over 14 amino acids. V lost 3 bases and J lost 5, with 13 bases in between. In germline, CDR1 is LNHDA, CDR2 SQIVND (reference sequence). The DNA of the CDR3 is TGTGCCAGTAGTATGTCGAGACGGTCGGAGACCCAGTACTTC. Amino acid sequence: CASSMSRRSETQYF.

CDR3 region: CASSSPYRRENNEQFF. The CDR3, as DNA: TGTGCCAGCAGCTCACCATATAGGAGGGAGAACAATGAGCAGTTCTTC. The V and J genes are TRBV7-9 and TRBJ2-1; maybe TRBD2 (6 bases). Germline V CDR1 and CDR2: SEHNR, FQNEAQ (reference sequence). The CDR3 totals 16 residues. The V end was cut by 4 bases, the J end by 5 bases, with 18 bases between.

The CDR3 DNA sequence: TGCAGCGTTGAGAAGGACGACTACACTGAAGCTTTCTTT. This encodes CSVEKDDYTEAFF. The chain carries TRBV29-1 and TRBJ1-1; no definite D call. Germline V lookup: CDR1 SQVTM, CDR2 ANQGSEA. Deletions cut 3 bases from V and 3 bases from J, with 11 bases between. This CDR3 is built from 13 residues. Full variable domain (missing parts from reference TRBV29-1 and TRBJ1-1): SAVISQKPSRDICQRGTSLTIQCQVDSQVTMMFWYRQQPGQSLTLIATANQGSEATYESGFVIDKFPISRPNLTFSTLTVSNMSPEDSSIYLCSVEKDDYTEAFFGQGTRLTVV.

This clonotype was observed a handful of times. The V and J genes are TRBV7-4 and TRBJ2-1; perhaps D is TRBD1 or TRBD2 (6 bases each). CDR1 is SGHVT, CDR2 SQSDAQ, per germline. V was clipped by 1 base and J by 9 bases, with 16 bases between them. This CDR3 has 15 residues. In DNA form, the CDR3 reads TGTGCCAGCAGCTTAGGAGGGGGGCCGGAGGGTGAGCAGTTCTTC. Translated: CASSLGGGPEGEQFF.

The CDR3 DNA follows: TGTGCCAGCAGCTCAGGGTTCCTGAACACCGGGGAGCTGTTTTTT. It codes for CASSSGFLNTGELFF. This chain joins TRBV28 and TRBJ2-2; maybe TRBD1 (5 bases). This CDR3 spans 15 amino acids. Germline loops: CDR1 MDHEN, CDR2 SYDVKM. Trimming stripped 6 bases from V and 1 base from J, with 12 bases between.

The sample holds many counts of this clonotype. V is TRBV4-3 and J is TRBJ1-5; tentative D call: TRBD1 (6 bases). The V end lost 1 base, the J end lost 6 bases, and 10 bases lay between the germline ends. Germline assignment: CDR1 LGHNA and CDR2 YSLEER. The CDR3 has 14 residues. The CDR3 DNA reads TGCGCCAGCAGCCAAGTCAGGGGTTCTCAGCCCCAGCATTTT. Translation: CASSQVRGSQPQHF.

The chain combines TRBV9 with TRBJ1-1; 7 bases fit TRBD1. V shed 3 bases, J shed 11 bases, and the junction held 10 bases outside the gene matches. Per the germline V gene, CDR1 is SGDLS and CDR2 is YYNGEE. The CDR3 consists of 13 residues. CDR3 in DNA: TGTGCCAGCAGCGGGACAGGCGCCCACAGCGCTTTCTTT. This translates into CASSGTGAHSAFF.

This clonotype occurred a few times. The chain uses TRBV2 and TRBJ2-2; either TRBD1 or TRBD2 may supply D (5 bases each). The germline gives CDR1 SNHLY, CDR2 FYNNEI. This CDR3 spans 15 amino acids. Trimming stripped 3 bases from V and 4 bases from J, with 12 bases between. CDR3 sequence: CASSEFGTSTGELFF. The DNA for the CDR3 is TGTGCCAGCAGTGAGTTCGGGACCTCCACCGGGGAGCTGTTTTTT.

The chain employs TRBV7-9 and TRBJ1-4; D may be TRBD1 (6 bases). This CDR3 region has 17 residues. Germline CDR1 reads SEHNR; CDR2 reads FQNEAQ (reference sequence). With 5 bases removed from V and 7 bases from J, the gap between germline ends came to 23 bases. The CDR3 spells CASSHGEGGAWSEKLFF. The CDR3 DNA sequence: TGTGCCAGCAGCCATGGGGAGGGGGGCGCATGGAGTGAAAAACTGTTTTTT.

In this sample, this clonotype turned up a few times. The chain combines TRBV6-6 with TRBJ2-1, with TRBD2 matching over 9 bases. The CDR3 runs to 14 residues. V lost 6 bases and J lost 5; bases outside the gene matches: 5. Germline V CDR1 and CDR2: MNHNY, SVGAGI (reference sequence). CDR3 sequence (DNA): TGTGCCAGCAGGCGACTAGCGGACGACAATGAGCAGTTCTTC. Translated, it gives CASRRLADDNEQFF.

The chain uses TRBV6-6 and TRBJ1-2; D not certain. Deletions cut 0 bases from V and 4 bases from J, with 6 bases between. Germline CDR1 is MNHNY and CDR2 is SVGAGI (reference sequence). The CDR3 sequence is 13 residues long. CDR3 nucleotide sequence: TGTGCCAGCAGTTACTCGCCAACCTATGGCTACACCTTC. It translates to CASSYSPTYGYTF.

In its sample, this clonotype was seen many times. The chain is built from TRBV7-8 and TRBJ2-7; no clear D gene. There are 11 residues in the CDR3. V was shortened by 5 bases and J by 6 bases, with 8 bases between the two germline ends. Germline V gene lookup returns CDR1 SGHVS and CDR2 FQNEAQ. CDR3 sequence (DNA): TGTGCCAGCAGCCCCTTGGGCGAGCAGTACTTC. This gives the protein CASSPLGEQYF. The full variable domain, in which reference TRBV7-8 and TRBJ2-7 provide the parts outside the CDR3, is GAGVSQSPRYKVAKRGQDVALRCDPISGHVSLFWYQQALGQGPEFLTYFQNEAQLDKSGLPSDRFFAERPEGSVSTLKIQRTQQEDSAVYLCASSPLGEQYFGPGTRLTVT.

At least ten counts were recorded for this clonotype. CDR3 nucleotides: TGCGCCAGCAGCCAAGATCCCGGGTTGAACTATGGCTACACCTTC. This sequence encodes CASSQDPGLNYGYTF. V is TRBV4-1 and J is TRBJ1-2; D is unresolved. The CDR3 length is 15 residues. The V gene's germline CDR1 is MGHRA and CDR2 YSYEKL. V was trimmed by 0 bases and J by 2 bases, leaving 10 bases between them.

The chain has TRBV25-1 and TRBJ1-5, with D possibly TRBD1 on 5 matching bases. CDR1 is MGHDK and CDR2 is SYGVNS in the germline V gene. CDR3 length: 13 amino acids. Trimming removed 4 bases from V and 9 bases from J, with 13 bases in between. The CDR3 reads CASSGAGSWPQHF. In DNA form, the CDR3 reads TGTGCCAGCAGTGGGGCAGGGTCTTGGCCCCAGCATTTT.

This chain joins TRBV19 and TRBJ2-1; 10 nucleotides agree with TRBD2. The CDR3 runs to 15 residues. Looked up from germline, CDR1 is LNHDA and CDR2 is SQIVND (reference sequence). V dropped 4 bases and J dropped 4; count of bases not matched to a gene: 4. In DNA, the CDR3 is TGTGCCAGTAGTACCTCTAGCGGGGGATACAATGAGCAGTTCTTC. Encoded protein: CASSTSSGGYNEQFF. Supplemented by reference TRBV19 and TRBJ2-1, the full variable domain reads DGGITQSPKYLFRKEGQNVTLSCEQNLNHDAMYWYRQDPGQGLRLIYYSQIVNDFQKGDIAEGYSVSREKKESFPLTVTSAQKNPTAFYLCASSTSSGGYNEQFFGPGTRLTVL.

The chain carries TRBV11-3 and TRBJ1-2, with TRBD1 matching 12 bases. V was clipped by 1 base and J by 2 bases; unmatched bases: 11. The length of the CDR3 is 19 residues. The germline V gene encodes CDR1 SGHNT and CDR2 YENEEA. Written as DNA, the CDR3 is TGTGCCAGCAGCTTAGCGTCACGGGACAGGGGGCCCCTCAACTATGGCTACACCTTC. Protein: CASSLASRDRGPLNYGYTF.

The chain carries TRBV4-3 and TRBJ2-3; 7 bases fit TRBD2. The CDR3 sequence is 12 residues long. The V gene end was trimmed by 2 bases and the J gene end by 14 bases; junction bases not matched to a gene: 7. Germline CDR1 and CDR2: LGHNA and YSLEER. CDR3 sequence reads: CASSQKRDSLYF. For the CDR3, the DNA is TGCGCCAGCAGCCAAAAGCGGGACTCACTGTATTTT.

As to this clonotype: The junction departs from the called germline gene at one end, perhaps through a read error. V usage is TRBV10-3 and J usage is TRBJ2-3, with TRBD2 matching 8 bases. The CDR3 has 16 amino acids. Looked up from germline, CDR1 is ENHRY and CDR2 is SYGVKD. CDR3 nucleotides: TGTGCCATCAGTACCTTTAGCGGGGAGGACACAGATACGCAGTGTTTT. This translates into CAISTFSGEDTDTQCF.